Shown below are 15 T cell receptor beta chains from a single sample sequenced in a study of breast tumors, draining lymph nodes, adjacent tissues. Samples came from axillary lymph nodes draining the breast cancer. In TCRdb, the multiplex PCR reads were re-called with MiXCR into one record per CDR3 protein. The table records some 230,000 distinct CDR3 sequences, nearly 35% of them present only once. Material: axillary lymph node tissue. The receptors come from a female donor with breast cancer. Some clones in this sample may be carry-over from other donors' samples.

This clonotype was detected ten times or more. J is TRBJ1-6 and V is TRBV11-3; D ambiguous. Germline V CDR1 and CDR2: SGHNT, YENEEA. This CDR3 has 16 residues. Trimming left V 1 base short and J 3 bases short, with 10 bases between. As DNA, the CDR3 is TGTGCCAGCAGCTTAGTTCTGAGGGACTATAATTCACCCCTCCACTTT. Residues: CASSLVLRDYNSPLHF.

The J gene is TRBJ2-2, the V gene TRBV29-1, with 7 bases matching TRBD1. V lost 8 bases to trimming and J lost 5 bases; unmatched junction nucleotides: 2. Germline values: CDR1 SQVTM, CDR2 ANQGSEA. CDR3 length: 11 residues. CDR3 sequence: CSRQGTGELFF. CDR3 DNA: TGCAGCCGACAGGGTACCGGGGAGCTGTTTTTT.

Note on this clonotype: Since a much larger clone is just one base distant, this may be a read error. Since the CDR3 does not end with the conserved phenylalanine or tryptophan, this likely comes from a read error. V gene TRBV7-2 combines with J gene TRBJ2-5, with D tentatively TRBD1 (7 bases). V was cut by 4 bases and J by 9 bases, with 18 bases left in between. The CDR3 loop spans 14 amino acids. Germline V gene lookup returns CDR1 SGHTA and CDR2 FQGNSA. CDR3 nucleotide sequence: TGTGCCAGCAGCTCAGGGGGGCTAGCGAGGCCCCAGTACCTC. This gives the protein CASSSGGLARPQYL.

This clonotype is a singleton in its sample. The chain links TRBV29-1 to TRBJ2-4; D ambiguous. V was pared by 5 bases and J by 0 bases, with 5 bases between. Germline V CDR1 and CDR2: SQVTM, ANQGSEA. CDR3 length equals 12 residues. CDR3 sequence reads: CSVSLAKNIQYF. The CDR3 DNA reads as TGCAGCGTTAGTCTAGCCAAAAACATTCAGTACTTC.

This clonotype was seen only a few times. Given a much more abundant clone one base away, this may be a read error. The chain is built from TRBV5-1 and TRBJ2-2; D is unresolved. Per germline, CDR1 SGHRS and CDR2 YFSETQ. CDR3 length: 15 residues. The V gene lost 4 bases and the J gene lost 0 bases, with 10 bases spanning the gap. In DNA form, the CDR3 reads TGCGCCAGCAGCAAGGGCAGGACGAACACCGGGGAGCTGTTTTTT. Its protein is CASSKGRTNTGELFF.

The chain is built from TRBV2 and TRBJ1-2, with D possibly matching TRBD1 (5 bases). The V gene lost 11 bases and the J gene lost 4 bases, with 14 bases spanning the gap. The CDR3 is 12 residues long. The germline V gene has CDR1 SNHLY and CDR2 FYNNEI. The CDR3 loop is CAHRDGGYGYTF. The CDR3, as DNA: TGTGCCCACCGGGACGGGGGCTATGGCTACACCTTC.

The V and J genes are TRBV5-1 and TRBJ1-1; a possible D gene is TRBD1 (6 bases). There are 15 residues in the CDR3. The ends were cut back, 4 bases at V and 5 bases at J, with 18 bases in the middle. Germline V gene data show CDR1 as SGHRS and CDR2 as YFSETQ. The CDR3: CASSSILQGGTEAFF. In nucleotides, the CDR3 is TGCGCCAGCAGCAGCATCCTACAGGGTGGGACTGAAGCTTTCTTT.

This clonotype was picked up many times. This CDR3 is CSVEVQDSYNEQFF. The CDR3, as DNA: TGCAGCGTTGAAGTCCAGGACTCCTACAATGAGCAGTTCTTC. J is TRBJ2-1 and V is TRBV29-1; D ambiguous. Germline CDR1 is SQVTM and CDR2 is ANQGSEA. This CDR3 spans 14 amino acids. V lost 1 base and J 0 bases, leaving 7 bases between the germline ends.

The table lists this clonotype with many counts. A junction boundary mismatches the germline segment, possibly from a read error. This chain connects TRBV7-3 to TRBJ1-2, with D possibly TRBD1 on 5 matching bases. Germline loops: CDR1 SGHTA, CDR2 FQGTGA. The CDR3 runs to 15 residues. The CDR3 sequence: CASSHRDGRLSGYPF. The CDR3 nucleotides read TGTGCCAGCAGCCACCGGGACGGTAGGCTTTCTGGCTACCCCTTC. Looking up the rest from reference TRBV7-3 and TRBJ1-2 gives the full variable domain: GAGVSQTPSNKVTEKGKYVELRCDPISGHTALYWYRQSLGQGPEFLIYFQGTGAADDSGLPNDRFFAVRPEGSVSTLKIQRTERGDSAVYLCASSHRDGRLSGYPFGSGTRLTVV.

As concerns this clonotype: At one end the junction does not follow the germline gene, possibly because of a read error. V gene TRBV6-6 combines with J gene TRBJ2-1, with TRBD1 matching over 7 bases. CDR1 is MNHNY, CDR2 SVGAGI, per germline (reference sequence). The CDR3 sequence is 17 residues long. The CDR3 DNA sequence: TGTGCCAGCAGTCACTCGGTGGATAGGGGGCCGTACAATGAGCAGTTCTTC. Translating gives CASSHSVDRGPYNEQFF.

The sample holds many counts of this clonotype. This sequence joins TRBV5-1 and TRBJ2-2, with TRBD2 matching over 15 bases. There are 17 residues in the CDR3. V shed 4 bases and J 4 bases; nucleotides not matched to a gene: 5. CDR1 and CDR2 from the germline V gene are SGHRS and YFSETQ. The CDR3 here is CASSPGLAGGTTGELFF. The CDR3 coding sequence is TGCGCCAGCAGCCCGGGACTAGCGGGGGGAACCACCGGGGAGCTGTTTTTT.

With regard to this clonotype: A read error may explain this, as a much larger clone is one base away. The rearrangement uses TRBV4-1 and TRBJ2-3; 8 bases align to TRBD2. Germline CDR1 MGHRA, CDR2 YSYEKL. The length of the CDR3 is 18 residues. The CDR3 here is CVSSPYDGAGGSTDTQYF. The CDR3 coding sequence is TGCGTCAGCAGCCCCTACGATGGCGCGGGGGGTAGCACAGATACGCAGTATTTT.

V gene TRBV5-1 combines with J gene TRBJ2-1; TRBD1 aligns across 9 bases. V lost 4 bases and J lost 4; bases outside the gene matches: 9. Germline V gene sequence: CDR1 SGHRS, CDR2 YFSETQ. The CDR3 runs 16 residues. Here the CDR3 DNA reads TGCGCCAGCAGCCCCGTGGGGGACAGGGTTTACAATGAGCAGTTCTTC. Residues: CASSPVGDRVYNEQFF.

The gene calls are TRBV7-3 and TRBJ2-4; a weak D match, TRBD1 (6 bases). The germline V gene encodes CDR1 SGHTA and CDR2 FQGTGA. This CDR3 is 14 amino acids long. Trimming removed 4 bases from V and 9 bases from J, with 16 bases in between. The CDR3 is CASSSQGIEGIQYF. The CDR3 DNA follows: TGTGCCAGCAGCTCACAGGGTATAGAAGGCATTCAGTACTTC.

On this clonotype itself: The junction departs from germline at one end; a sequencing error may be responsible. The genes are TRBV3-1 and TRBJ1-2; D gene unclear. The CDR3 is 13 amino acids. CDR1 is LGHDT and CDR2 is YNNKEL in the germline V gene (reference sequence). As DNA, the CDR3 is TGTGCCGGCAGCCAAGAGACCTCCTATGGCTACACCTTC. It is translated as CAGSQETSYGYTF.